The clone carrying this TCR beta chain was counted a few times. The target antigen is unknown. This sample is part of a study of T-cell memory formation after mild COVID-19. Findings and limits, study-wide: Certain responding clones were present in pre-infection memory, suggesting participation of cross-reactive memory. Contracting CD8+ clones were enriched in EMRA, CD4+ mainly in CM and EM.

The CDR3 runs 15 residues. Germline CDR1 and CDR2: SEHNR and FQNEAQ (reference sequence). Deletions cut 1 base from V and 5 bases from J, with 9 bases between. One entry per CDR3 protein, called by TCRdb with MiXCR from the 5' RACE reads. The sample carries 50,000 or so distinct CDR3 sequences, approximately 12% recorded once. The clonotype originates from a man younger than 30 who had mild COVID-19 (a few samples of this study predate the infection). Cell type and time point are not known. The chain is built from TRBV7-9 and TRBJ1-6; D uncertain. The specimen was PBMCs or a T cell subset sorted from them (not recorded which). The CDR3 sequence: CASSLGTLDNSPLHF. The DNA of the CDR3 is TGTGCCAGCAGCTTAGGTACTCTCGATAATTCACCCCTCCACTTT.